A selection of T cell receptor beta chains follows, all from one sample in a study of blood T cells in healthy people across ages. TCRdb reprocessed the 5' RACE reads with MiXCR, giving one entry per CDR3 protein. The data hold 700,000 to 1,000,000 distinct CDR3 sequences, with roughly 44% observed a single time. The specimen sequenced was blood. All receptors come from a man aged 55 to 70 in good health. CDR3s include the opening cysteine and the closing phenylalanine or tryptophan. The D gene is left open where the match is weak. Expanded clones get a size class; other rows say once, few or many, or leave the size out.

j_call	clone_size	v_call	d_call	cdr3_aa	cdr3_nt
TRBJ2-1	NA	TRBV7-6	NA	CASSLGTGLGNEQFF	TGTGCCAGCAGCTTAGGGACGGGGCTTGGGAATGAGCAGTTCTTC
TRBJ2-3	NA	TRBV29-1	NA	CSVEDPGQIRTDTQYF	TGCAGCGTTGAAGACCCCGGACAGATTCGCACAGATACGCAGTATTTT
TRBJ1-4	NA	TRBV5-1	TRBD1	CASSKGTGREKLFF	TGCGCCAGCAGCAAGGGGACAGGGAGGGAAAAACTGTTTTTT
TRBJ1-2	few	TRBV27	NA	CASSSSRDYYGYTF	TGTGCCAGCAGTTCGTCCCGGGACTACTATGGCTACACCTTC
TRBJ2-4	few	TRBV5-1	NA	CASRQNPDLQGGSRNIQYF	TGCGCCAGCAGACAGAACCCGGATCTTCAGGGTGGATCAAGAAACATTCAGTACTTC
TRBJ2-1	NA	TRBV3-1	TRBD2	CASSPDTRGDNNEQFF	TGTGCCAGCAGCCCAGATACCCGGGGGGATAACAATGAGCAGTTCTTC
TRBJ2-7	NA	TRBV4-1	NA	CASSQDHSRSYEQYF	TGCGCCAGCAGCCAAGACCATTCCCGTAGCTACGAGCAGTACTTC
TRBJ2-3	NA	TRBV28	TRBD2	CASSPPGLARHTDTQYF	TGTGCCAGCAGTCCCCCTGGACTAGCGCGGCACACAGATACGCAGTATTTT
TRBJ1-1	NA	TRBV19	NA	CASRGTVNTEAFF	TGTGCCAGTAGAGGTACAGTGAACACTGAAGCTTTCTTT
TRBJ2-7	NA	TRBV6-6	NA	CASTPEGGLQGEQYF	TGTGCCAGCACCCCCGAAGGGGGACTCCAAGGCGAGCAGTACTTC
TRBJ2-7	many	TRBV20-1	NA	CSARGTHSYEQYF	TGCAGTGCTAGAGGGACCCACTCCTACGAGCAGTACTTC
TRBJ2-5	NA	TRBV5-1	TRBD2	CAISLGLAGGDNEQYF	TGCGCCATCAGCTTGGGACTAGCGGGGGGGGACAATGAGCAGTACTTC
TRBJ1-6	NA	TRBV18	TRBD1	CASSPLFGQGVRNSPLHF	TGTGCCAGCTCACCCCTTTTCGGACAGGGGGTAAGAAATTCACCCCTCCACTTT
TRBJ2-3	NA	TRBV10-2	NA	CASSAGARTDTQYF	TGCGCCAGCAGCGCTGGGGCTAGGACAGATACGCAGTATTTT
TRBJ2-3	few	TRBV5-1	NA	CASSLGSPGGTDTQYF	TGCGCCAGCAGCTTGGGCTCTCCCGGGGGCACAGATACGCAGTATTTT
TRBJ1-1	NA	TRBV6-4	NA	CASSDGVTEAFF	TGTGCCAGCAGTGATGGGGTGACTGAAGCTTTCTTT
TRBJ2-5	NA	TRBV20-1	TRBD1	CSARGQGPEGWTQYF	TGCAGTGCTAGGGGACAGGGCCCTGAGGGTTGGACCCAGTACTTC
TRBJ2-2	NA	TRBV3-1	NA	CASSQRGTGTGELFF	TGTGCCAGCAGCCAAAGGGGGACTGGGACCGGGGAGCTGTTTTTT
TRBJ2-5	NA	TRBV12-3/TRBV12-4	TRBD2	CASSLGLAGTGTQYF	TGTGCCAGCAGCCTGGGACTAGCGGGGACAGGGACCCAGTACTTC
TRBJ2-3	NA	TRBV24-1	NA	CATSDTARTDTQYF	TGTGCCACCAGTGACACAGCGCGCACAGATACGCAGTATTTT
TRBJ2-1	many	TRBV29-1	NA	CSVLDRDSGNEQFF	TGCAGCGTCCTTGACAGGGACTCCGGCAATGAGCAGTTCTTC
TRBJ2-1	NA	TRBV11-3	TRBD2	CASSSQRGDYNEQFF	TGTGCCAGCAGCTCCCAGCGGGGGGACTACAATGAGCAGTTCTTC
TRBJ2-7	NA	TRBV21-1	NA	CASSKARLAGSYEQYF	TGTGCCAGCAGCAAAGCGAGACTAGCGGGGTCCTACGAGCAGTACTTC
TRBJ2-1	few	TRBV5-1	NA	CASSLVPGKDEQFF	TGCGCCAGCAGCTTGGTCCCGGGGAAGGATGAGCAGTTCTTC
TRBJ2-7	few	TRBV5-1	NA	CASSSTGFDEQYF	TGCGCCAGCTCCTCCACAGGGTTCGACGAGCAGTACTTC
TRBJ2-7	few	TRBV21-1	NA	CASSSNRSPYEQYF	TGTGCCAGCAGCTCTAACAGGAGCCCCTACGAGCAGTACTTC
TRBJ2-1	NA	TRBV12-3/TRBV12-4	TRBD2	CASSVPTSGGAFRFF	TGTGCCAGCAGTGTCCCGACTAGCGGGGGGGCCTTTCGGTTCTTC
TRBJ1-6	once	TRBV4-3	TRBD1	CASSRGTGEGNPPLHF	TGCGCCAGCAGCCGAGGGACAGGGGAGGGTAATCCACCCCTCCACTTT
TRBJ2-3	few	TRBV6-2/TRBV6-3	TRBD2	CASSKGTTVPPITDTQYF	TGTGCCAGCAGTAAAGGGACTACCGTCCCCCCCATTACAGATACGCAGTATTTT
TRBJ2-1	NA	TRBV3-1	TRBD1	CASSRDRGTYNEQFF	TGTGCCAGCAGCCGAGACAGGGGGACCTACAATGAGCAGTTCTTC
TRBJ2-7	NA	TRBV11-2	NA	CASSRGPPLSYEQYF	TGTGCCAGCAGCCGGGGACCACCTCTATCCTACGAGCAGTACTTC
TRBJ1-2	few	TRBV6-5	NA	CASSYLGPTRDGNYGYTF	TGTGCCAGCAGTTACTTAGGGCCGACAAGGGACGGGAACTATGGCTACACCTTC
TRBJ2-6	few	TRBV18	NA	CASSPEDSGANVLTF	TGTGCCAGCTCACCAGAGGACTCTGGGGCCAACGTCCTGACTTTC
TRBJ2-1	once	TRBV12-5	NA	CASGTGTNYNEQFF	TGTGCTAGTGGTACCGGGACAAACTACAATGAGCAGTTCTTC
TRBJ2-6	NA	TRBV15	TRBD1	CATSRGTGTGANVLTF	TGTGCCACCAGCAGAGGGACAGGGACTGGGGCCAACGTCCTGACTTTC
TRBJ2-3	few	TRBV5-1	NA	CGKLGDTQYF	TGCGGAAAACTGGGGGATACGCAGTATTTT
TRBJ2-1	few	TRBV6-2/TRBV6-3	NA	CASTNRLNEQFF	TGTGCCAGCACCAACCGGCTCAATGAGCAGTTCTTC
TRBJ2-7	NA	TRBV3-1	TRBD2	CASRGPSSGPYEQYF	TGTGCCAGCAGGGGCCCCTCTAGCGGTCCCTACGAGCAGTACTTC
TRBJ1-2	NA	TRBV20-1	NA	CSASATDLYGYTF	TGCAGTGCTAGCGCGACAGACCTCTATGGCTACACCTTC
TRBJ2-3	few	TRBV20-1	NA	CSAMSTTDTQYF	TGCAGTGCCATGTCTACCACAGATACGCAGTATTTT
TRBJ1-1	NA	TRBV4-2	NA	CASSQEAALTTVNTEAFF	TGTGCCAGCAGCCAAGAGGCCGCCCTAACCACCGTGAACACTGAAGCTTTCTTT
TRBJ2-1	NA	TRBV9	NA	CASSPYHGVGYNEQFF	TGTGCCAGCAGCCCGTACCACGGGGTGGGGTACAATGAGCAGTTCTTC
TRBJ2-5	few	TRBV7-2	TRBD2	CAGGGGVGETQYF	TGTGCCGGCGGCGGGGGGGTCGGAGAGACCCAGTACTTC
TRBJ1-2	NA	TRBV14	NA	CASSPSLGYSYTF	TGTGCCAGCAGCCCCTCTTTGGGCTATAGCTACACCTTC
TRBJ1-2	NA	TRBV3-1	NA	CASSQDLGVPYGYTF	TGTGCCAGCAGCCAAGATCTGGGAGTTCCGTATGGCTACACCTTC
TRBJ2-7	NA	TRBV7-8	TRBD1	CASSPLGQGGAEQYF	TGTGCCAGCAGCCCCCTGGGACAGGGAGGCGCCGAGCAGTACTTC
TRBJ2-3	few	TRBV14	NA	CASSQYNPTDTQYF	TGTGCCAGCAGCCAATACAACCCCACAGATACGCAGTATTTT
TRBJ1-6	NA	TRBV7-9	NA	CASSPGGTGNSPLHF	TGTGCCAGCAGCCCGGGGGGGACGGGGAATTCACCCCTCCACTTT
TRBJ1-3	NA	TRBV7-2	NA	CASSLAGVGGNTIYF	TGTGCCAGCAGCTTAGCAGGGGTTGGTGGAAACACCATATATTTT
TRBJ1-2	few	TRBV6-5	NA	CASTSGGDGYTF	TGTGCCAGCACCTCGGGGGGAGATGGCTACACCTTC